This TCR beta chain came from a study of T cell repertoires in cytomegalovirus infection. Turning to the study itself: Based on public TCR beta signatures, there were indications of CMV infection and of a matching HLA type. General study points: The cumulative frequency of public TCR beta families identified carriers of CMV plus the relevant HLA.

This CDR3 region has 14 residues. Germline lookup yields CDR1 SGHTA and CDR2 FQGNSA. Deletions cut 1 base from V and 8 bases from J, with 11 bases between. For this clonotype: Its antigen is unidentified.

TCRdb independently ran MiXCR on the reads; one entry per CDR3 protein. The data show hundreds of thousands of distinct CDR3 sequences, 40% to 50% seen once. The TCR originated in a human donor in good health (CMV status not recorded). Some clones in this sample may be carry-over from other donors' samples. The source was cultured PBMCs, collected from culture after CMV antigen stimulation. The chain carries TRBV7-2 and TRBJ1-4; possibly TRBD1 for D (5 bases). This CDR3 reads CASSLVGHKEKLFF. The DNA of the CDR3 is TGTGCCAGCAGCTTAGTAGGACATAAAGAAAAACTGTTTTTT.